What follows are 9 T cell receptor beta chains derived from one specimen sequenced in a study of early T cells in non-severe SARS-CoV-2 infection. TCRdb independently ran MiXCR on the 5' RACE reads; one entry per CDR3 protein. The table records approximately 58,000 distinct CDR3 sequences, about 12% of them present only once. The material sequenced was whole blood, taken at baseline. These TCRs come from an adult who was a healthcare worker with PCR-confirmed SARS-CoV-2 infection or an uninfected control (not recorded which).

The rearrangement links TRBV6-2 or TRBV6-3 to TRBJ1-5, with D uncertain. Germline CDR1 MNHEY, CDR2 SVGEGT. The CDR3 spans 14 residues. Trimming pared 5 bases from V and 2 bases from J, leaving 10 bases between. CDR3 coding DNA: TGTGCCAGCAGTCCCCTCTTTGGCAATCAGCCCCAGCATTTT. It translates to CASSPLFGNQPQHF.

The J gene is TRBJ1-5, the V gene TRBV3-1; a weak D match, TRBD1 (5 bases). V was pared by 2 bases and J by 2 bases, with 13 bases between. The CDR3 is 16 amino acids. Germline-derived CDR1 and CDR2 are LGHDT and YNNKEL (reference sequence). In DNA form, the CDR3 reads TGTGCCAGCAGCCAAAATCAGGGCTTCGGCAATCAGCCCCAGCATTTT. Encoded protein: CASSQNQGFGNQPQHF.

In this sample, this clonotype turned up many times. The chain employs TRBV7-3 and TRBJ1-6, with D perhaps TRBD1 (6 bases). The CDR3 loop spans 13 amino acids. V was pared by 3 bases and J by 9 bases, with 9 bases between. CDR1 and CDR2 from the germline V gene are SGHTA and FQGTGA. CDR3 nucleotides: TGTGCCAGCAGCTTGGGGGCAGGTTCACCCCTCCACTTT. This sequence encodes CASSLGAGSPLHF.

The chain employs TRBV24-1 and TRBJ2-3; perhaps TRBD1 as D (6 bases). V was pared by 4 bases and J by 7 bases, with 17 bases between. CDR3 length: 15 residues. Germline V lookup: CDR1 KGHDR, CDR2 SFDVKD. The CDR3 reads CATSDNGITGHTQYF. CDR3 sequence (DNA): TGTGCCACCAGTGACAACGGGATTACAGGGCATACGCAGTATTTT.

Many counts were recorded for this clonotype. The J gene is TRBJ2-7, the V gene TRBV12-3 or TRBV12-4; possible D gene TRBD1, 6 bases. CDR3 length equals 15 residues. V lost 7 bases and J 3 bases, leaving 19 bases between the germline ends. CDR3 DNA sequence: TGTGCCAGCACCCCGGGACATCCCATCAACTACGAGCAGTACTTC. Translating it yields CASTPGHPINYEQYF.

In its sample, this clonotype is medium-sized. The chain combines TRBV7-2 with TRBJ1-1; D gene ambiguous. The CDR3 runs 13 residues. Germline loops: CDR1 SGHTA, CDR2 FQGNSA. V lost 5 bases and J 10 bases, leaving 17 bases between the germline ends. The CDR3 here is CASSTREAFVAFF. The DNA for the CDR3 is TGTGCCAGCAGCACAAGGGAGGCCTTTGTAGCTTTCTTT.

This clonotype has a handful of counts. J is TRBJ2-7 and V is TRBV20-1; TRBD2 matches 7 bases. The CDR3 totals 15 residues. Germline lookup yields CDR1 DFQATT and CDR2 SNEGSKA (reference sequence). V lost 0 bases, J lost 2 bases, and 7 bases stayed unmatched. CDR3 loop: CSARDGASGPYEQYF. In DNA, the CDR3 is TGCAGTGCTAGAGATGGGGCTAGCGGACCCTACGAGCAGTACTTC.

This clonotype was observed a handful of times. This rearrangement joins TRBV20-1 to TRBJ2-1; 7 bases fit TRBD2. Germline-derived CDR1 and CDR2 are DFQATT and SNEGSKA (reference sequence). The CDR3 extends over 13 amino acids. J was trimmed by 9 bases and V by 3 bases; bases with no gene match: 8. DNA for the CDR3: TGCAGTGCTAGGCGGGGGTATGAGCGTGAGCAGTTCTTC. It translates to CSARRGYEREQFF.

The chain is built from TRBV28 and TRBJ2-2; no definite D call. The CDR3 length is 15 residues. Trimming left V 8 bases short and J 0 bases short, with 13 bases between. CDR1 and CDR2 from the germline V gene are MDHEN and SYDVKM. The CDR3 spells CASLPQRANTGELFF. In DNA form, the CDR3 reads TGTGCCAGCTTACCCCAACGGGCGAACACCGGGGAGCTGTTTTTT. The variable domain in full, with the rest retrieved from reference TRBV28 and TRBJ2-2, is DVKVTQSSRYLVKRTGEKVFLECVQDMDHENMFWYRQDPGLGLRLIYFSYDVKMKEKGDIPEGYSVSREKKERFSLILESASTNQTSMYLCASLPQRANTGELFFGEGSRLTVL.